A selection of T cell receptor beta chains follows, all from one sample in a study of control samples from healthy donors and cancer patients. Using immunoSEQ multiplex PCR, the repertoire was profiled, and TCRdb retains in-frame clones only, with some absent. The sample consists of 75,000 to 100,000 clones, about 88% of them appearing once. Source material: blood. Receptors were obtained from a woman between 50 and 59 years old in good health. CDR3s include the opening cysteine and the closing phenylalanine or tryptophan. Clone size is stated in some rows and not others, as once, few, many or a class when expanded.

cdr3_aa clone_size j_call cdr3_length v_call
CSVTLTSGNTIYF . TRBJ1-3 13 TRBV29-1
CASSFKPSGTTGELFF . TRBJ2-2 16 TRBV7-9
CASTLAGGGTGELFF . TRBJ2-2 15 TRBV2
CASSVGLAGGPRSVETQYF . TRBJ2-5 19 TRBV11-3
CASSTRTGTNEKLFF once TRBJ1-4 15 TRBV5-4
CASSREGTPGEQYF once TRBJ2-7 14 TRBV4-1
CASRPDVGSEAFF once TRBJ1-1 13 TRBV5-1
CASSLGSGEAYTF . TRBJ1-2 13 TRBV7-8
CASSDPGLAGAREQYF . TRBJ2-7 16 TRBV28
CASSPRRDRGYEQYF . TRBJ2-7 15 TRBV7-2
CASSPPTGAYGYTF . TRBJ1-2 14 TRBV18
CVSRSVAGANTGELFF . TRBJ2-2 16 TRBV7-9
CASSLVSSGFSSYNEQFF . TRBJ2-1 18 TRBV28
CASSPQPGQVRGYTF . TRBJ1-2 15 TRBV7-3
CASSLALAVPSYNEQFF once TRBJ2-1 17 TRBV7-2
CASRRMPMNTEAFF . TRBJ1-1 14 TRBV6-5
CASSQRTGTSGGPGELFF . TRBJ2-2 18 TRBV4-3
CASRGRSGVSYNEQFF . TRBJ2-1 16 TRBV19
CSASSGTTIYGYTF few TRBJ1-2 14 TRBV20-1
CSVEGYRNTEAFF . TRBJ1-1 13 TRBV29-1
CASSHYWTRGRLNTEAFF . TRBJ1-1 18 TRBV4-1
CASVRNRGGTYEQYF . TRBJ2-7 15 TRBV11-2
CASSDPIAESYNEQFF . TRBJ2-1 16 TRBV25-1
CASSPGQRETQYF . TRBJ2-5 13 TRBV12-3/TRBV12-4
CASSIQGGNQPQHF . TRBJ1-5 14 TRBV6-2/TRBV6-3
CASSWEQNTEAFF once TRBJ1-1 13 TRBV12-3/TRBV12-4
CASSDPGQGDEQFF . TRBJ2-1 14 TRBV19
CASSLRPTGQGARTEAFF . TRBJ1-1 18 TRBV5-1
CATAGTSGSVYTQYF . TRBJ2-3 15 TRBV7-3
CASSLGRASTDTQYF . TRBJ2-3 15 TRBV5-1
CASSVQGGTEAFF . TRBJ1-1 13 TRBV9
CASTEGGLNTEAFF . TRBJ1-1 14 TRBV25-1
CASSLGGASTDTQYF few TRBJ2-3 15 TRBV5-4
CASSYTGVVNNEKLFF . TRBJ1-4 16 TRBV27
CASSIDLSGQGKDTIYF . TRBJ1-3 17 TRBV19
CASSLETGRPGELFF . TRBJ2-2 15 TRBV11-3
CASSYNRQGWNEQYF . TRBJ2-7 15 TRBV6-5
CASRNLLQETQYF . TRBJ2-5 13 TRBV19
CASSDEGRMRGIKNIQYF . TRBJ2-4 18 TRBV6-4
CASSQEGSVFF . TRBJ1-4 11 TRBV3-1/TRBV3-2
CATSGRELSWWNEQFF . TRBJ2-1 16 TRBV15
CASSFRRGAGGTDTQYF few TRBJ2-3 17 TRBV28
CASSHLPTGGIAEAFF . TRBJ1-1 16 TRBV3-1/TRBV3-2
CASSPFRGLSEAFF once TRBJ1-1 14 TRBV28
CASSRLAVRQGVAYEQYF . TRBJ2-7 18 TRBV2